This T cell receptor beta chain was sequenced during a study of vaccination and CD4 T cells after COVID-19. Overall study: Convalescents were six males and four females, two of them Hispanic. Investigators stimulated cells with overlapping spike peptides drawn from SARS-CoV-2, HCoV-NL63, HCoV-OC43 and HCoV-229E.

The study, taken as a whole, reports: Convalescent patients showed a median about 90% of reactive clones that were seen only post-vaccination.

Specified treatment: roughly ten-day PBMC culture with coronavirus spike peptide pools or control peptides (ViraFEST assay). After expanding antigen-specific T cells with peptide pools, ViraFEST sequenced their TCRs. Per the germline V gene, CDR1 is DFQATT and CDR2 is SNEGSKA (reference sequence). CDR3 length: 13 residues. Trimming took 3 bases from V and 4 from J, leaving 12 bases between them. In its sample, this clonotype ranks as medium-sized (0.01 to 0.1%). Antigen specificity is unknown. Scientists ran DNA taken from cultured CD4+ T cells through the Oncomine TCR Beta short-read assay for sequencing. A single record per CDR3 protein comes from TCRdb applying MiXCR to the PCR reads. The sample holds about 19,000 distinct CDR3 sequences, 40% to 60% seen once.

The rearrangement uses TRBV20-1 and TRBJ2-5, with D perhaps matching TRBD2 (5 bases). This TCR derives from a human donor who had recovered from COVID-19. The specimen comprised CD4+ T cells from blood, cultured in vitro, sampled before SARS-CoV-2 vaccination. CDR3 sequence reads: CSARDSVLETQYF. In DNA form, the CDR3 reads TGCAGTGCTAGGGACTCGGTCCTAGAGACCCAGTACTTC.